These 6 T cell receptor beta chains came from one sample sequenced in a study of long-term antiretroviral therapy in people with HIV. Survey level was the resolution at which the v3.0 immunoSEQ assay ran. The repertoire was sequenced with immunoSEQ multiplex PCR; TCRdb's copy has only in-frame clones and lacks some. The table has about 20,000 clones, 80% seen once. Sequenced material: unsorted PBMCs, taken 0.2 years after starting antiretroviral therapy. These receptors all come from a woman in her thirties or forties with HIV.

The V and J genes are TRBV11-1 and TRBJ2-2; 8 nucleotides agree with TRBD2. The germline V gene has CDR1 SGHAT and CDR2 FQDESV (reference sequence). The CDR3 sequence is 17 residues long. The V segment lost 5 bases and the J segment 0 bases; nucleotides outside the gene matches: 8. The chain's CDR3 is CASSLKPGLANTGELFF. CDR3 coding DNA: TGTGCCAGCAGCCTTAAGCCGGGACTAGCGAACACCGGGGAGCTGTTTTTT.

This chain links TRBV19 with TRBJ2-2; D gene uncertain. This CDR3 contains 14 residues. Germline CDR1 reads LNHDA; CDR2 reads SQIVND (reference sequence). Trimming pared 7 bases from V and 3 bases from J, leaving 12 bases between. The DNA for the CDR3 is TGTGCCAGTAATAGGGTATGGTACACCGGGGAGCTGTTTTTT. Translated: CASNRVWYTGELFF.

The V gene is TRBV27, the J gene TRBJ2-1, with 7 bases aligning to TRBD1. Germline loops: CDR1 MNHEY, CDR2 SMNVEV (reference sequence). V dropped 5 bases and J dropped 7; count of bases not matched to a gene: 14. This CDR3 comprises 16 residues. CDR3 sequence (DNA): TGTGCCAGCAGTCACGGACAGGCGACCCTGGGGAATGAGCAGTTCTTC. Its protein is CASSHGQATLGNEQFF.

The J gene is TRBJ2-2, the V gene TRBV28; D is unclear. V was trimmed by 1 base and J by 3 bases, leaving 9 bases between them. CDR3 length equals 15 residues. The V gene's germline CDR1 is MDHEN and CDR2 SYDVKM. CDR3 protein: CASSLSPDYTGELFF. In nucleotides, the CDR3 is TGTGCCAGCAGTTTATCCCCAGATTACACCGGGGAGCTGTTTTTT.

The table lists this clone with a count of one. The chain couples TRBV25-1 to TRBJ2-3, with 9 bases that match TRBD2. The CDR3 contains 15 residues. Germline V CDR1 and CDR2: MGHDK, SYGVNS. With 4 bases clipped from V and 6 bases from J, the junction kept 8 bases outside the gene matches. Here the CDR3 reads CASSVIAGVSDTQYF. The CDR3 DNA reads TGTGCCAGCAGTGTCATAGCGGGAGTGTCTGATACGCAGTATTTT.

The chain uses TRBV4-1 and TRBJ1-6; D is perhaps TRBD1 (5 bases). The germline CDR1 and CDR2 sequences are MGHRA and YSYEKL. The V end lost 4 bases, the J end lost 6 bases, and 22 bases lay between the germline ends. The CDR3 runs 18 residues. The CDR3 spells CASSLPPDTSRGNSPLHF. DNA of the CDR3: TGCGCCAGCAGCCTCCCGCCGGACACCTCAAGGGGTAATTCACCCCTCCACTTT.